These T cell receptor beta chains were read from a single sample in a study of T cell responses to AZD1222 COVID-19 vaccine. The protocol was immunoSEQ multiplex PCR, while the TCRdb copy is restricted to in-frame clones and leaves out a portion. The sample contains 70,000 or so clones, 88% of which appear only once. Sequenced material: peripheral blood, taken on day 0 of AZD1222 vaccination. The receptor set was obtained from an adult in good health. The CDR3 runs from the conserved cysteine through the conserved F or W. A D gene is named only where the DNA matches it firmly. Only part of the rows carry a size: once, few, many, or a class if the clone is expanded.

cdr3_length d_call clone_size j_call v_call cdr3_nt cdr3_aa
14 TRBD1 - TRBJ2-1 TRBV11-1 TGTGCCAGCAGCTGGGACAGGGTGACCAATGAGCAGTTCTTC CASSWDRVTNEQFF
17 TRBD1 - TRBJ2-7 TRBV5-1 TGCGCCAGCAGCCTGGATAAAGCTAACAGGGGGGCCTACGAGCAGTACTTC CASSLDKANRGAYEQYF
13 - - TRBJ1-1 TRBV29-1 TGCAGCGTTGAGAGACAGTTGGGCACTGAAGCTTTCTTT CSVERQLGTEAFF
14 - - TRBJ1-3 TRBV25-1 TGTGCCAGCAGTGAAGGCCAGCCAGGAAACACCATATATTTT CASSEGQPGNTIYF
12 - - TRBJ2-1 TRBV28 TGTGCCAGCAGTCCGGGACTCGGGAAGCAGTTCTTC CASSPGLGKQFF
15 - - TRBJ2-7 TRBV7-2 TGTGCCAGCAGCTTTGGGACGGGACGGGTCTACGAGCAGTACTTC CASSFGTGRVYEQYF
17 - - TRBJ1-1 TRBV7-9 TGTGCCAGCAGCTTAGTGTCCCGACGCTTCTCGAACACTGAAGCTTTCTTT CASSLVSRRFSNTEAFF
15 TRBD1 - TRBJ2-3 TRBV6-4 TGTGCCAGCAGTGACACGGGACAGGGTGTAGATACGCAGTATTTT CASSDTGQGVDTQYF
15 - once TRBJ2-6 TRBV6-5 TGTGCCAGCACCGGCAGCCTCATTAGGGCCAACGTCCTGACTTTC CASTGSLIRANVLTF
14 - - TRBJ2-1 TRBV5-1 TGCGCCAGCAGCCCCCAGGCGCGGTACAATGAGCAGTTCTTC CASSPQARYNEQFF
12 - - TRBJ2-3 TRBV28 TGTGCCACCAGGGTTAGCACAGATACGCAGTATTTT CATRVSTDTQYF
15 TRBD1 - TRBJ1-1 TRBV6-5 TGTGCCAGCAGCTGGGACAGGCGGGGGAACACTGAAGCTTTCTTT CASSWDRRGNTEAFF
17 TRBD2 - TRBJ2-7 TRBV4-1 TGCGCCAGCAGCCAAGACCCCGGGACTAGCGGAACCTACGAGCAGTACTTC CASSQDPGTSGTYEQYF
12 - - TRBJ1-2 TRBV5-1 TGCGCCAGCAGCTTTCTTGACTATGGCTACACCTTC CASSFLDYGYTF
15 - - TRBJ1-1 TRBV6-1 TGTGCCAGCAGTGAAGCAGACAGGCCGGGCACTGAAGCTTTCTTT CASSEADRPGTEAFF
14 TRBD1 - TRBJ1-5 TRBV6-5 TGTGCCAGCACCCCCAGGGGGCGCAATCAGCCCCAGCATTTT CASTPRGRNQPQHF
13 - - TRBJ1-6 TRBV29-1 TGCAGCGTTAGGAAAGAAAGGGATTCACCCCTCCACTTT CSVRKERDSPLHF
13 - - TRBJ1-1 TRBV3-1/TRBV3-2 TGTGCCAGCAGCGCCGGGGCGAACACTGAAGCTTTCTTT CASSAGANTEAFF
14 - - TRBJ2-1 TRBV6-4 TGTGCCAGCAGCCCTTCTCTAGTGCTGGATGAGCAGTTCTTC CASSPSLVLDEQFF
13 - - TRBJ2-1 TRBV5-1 TGCGCCAGCAGCTTGGCCAGGGGTAATGAGCAGTTCTTC CASSLARGNEQFF
13 TRBD1 once TRBJ1-1 TRBV18 TGTGCCAGCTCACTCGGGACAGGTAGTGAAGCTTTCTTT CASSLGTGSEAFF
16 TRBD1 - TRBJ1-2 TRBV2 TGTGCCAGCATACGGGGCAGGGGGCGCGGTGACTATGGCTACACCTTC CASIRGRGRGDYGYTF
11 - - TRBJ2-7 TRBV5-6 TGTGCCAGCAGCTTGCGTCACGAGCAGTACTTC CASSLRHEQYF
14 - few TRBJ1-1 TRBV7-9 TGTGCCAGCAGCCCCGGTAGTGGGGCTGGGGGAGCTTTCTTT CASSPGSGAGGAFF
13 - - TRBJ1-2 TRBV9 TGTGCCAGCAGCGTAGGGGGCAGCTATGGCTACACCTTC CASSVGGSYGYTF
16 TRBD1 once TRBJ2-6 TRBV28 TGTGCCAGCAGGGACAGGGAAGGCTCTGGGGCCAACGTCCTGACTTTC CASRDREGSGANVLTF
13 - - TRBJ1-5 TRBV19 TGTGCCAGTAAGCCACATAGCAATCAGCCCCAGCATTTT CASKPHSNQPQHF
13 - - TRBJ2-1 TRBV7-9 TGTGCCAGCAGCCAACACGACAGCAATGAGCAGTTCTTC CASSQHDSNEQFF
13 - - TRBJ2-2 TRBV6-5 TGTGCCAGCAGTTTGGGGAACACCGGGGAGCTGTTTTTT CASSLGNTGELFF
16 TRBD2 - TRBJ2-7 TRBV7-6 TGTGCCAGCAGCCATTTGCTAGCGGGAGCCCCCTACGAGCAGTACTTC CASSHLLAGAPYEQYF
14 TRBD1 - TRBJ1-1 TRBV2 TGTGCCAGCAGCCCGGACAGGATGAACACTGAAGCTTTCTTT CASSPDRMNTEAFF
16 - - TRBJ1-5 TRBV28 TGTGCCAGCACCCCCCTCCTTGCAGGGAGCAATCAGCCCCAGCATTTT CASTPLLAGSNQPQHF
13 - - TRBJ1-1 TRBV30 TGTGCCTGGACGGACGGTATGGGCACTGAAGCTTTCTTT CAWTDGMGTEAFF
12 - - TRBJ1-2 TRBV12-3/TRBV12-4 TGTGCCAGCAGTACTACCTACTATGGCTACACCTTC CASSTTYYGYTF
14 - - TRBJ1-5 TRBV10-3 TGTGCCATCAGCCGACAGGCCCTCCGTGAGCCCCAGCATTTT CAISRQALREPQHF
13 TRBD1 - TRBJ1-6 TRBV27 TGTGCCAGCAGTTCAGGGGGCAATTCACCCCTCCACTTT CASSSGGNSPLHF
15 TRBD2 - TRBJ2-2 TRBV15 TGTGCCACCAGCACCCAGCGGGAGGTGAACGGGGAGCTGTTTTTT CATSTQREVNGELFF
16 - - TRBJ2-7 TRBV28 TGTGCCAGCAGTTTACCTTTGGCGGGCCTAAACTACGAGCAGTACTTC CASSLPLAGLNYEQYF
16 - - TRBJ1-3 TRBV3-1/TRBV3-2 TGTGCCAGCAGCCAAGACACAGGGTTCTCTGGAAACACCATATATTTT CASSQDTGFSGNTIYF
14 - - TRBJ2-2 TRBV7-2 TGTGCCAGCAGCTTAAGTAGGGAGGTCGGGGAGCTGTTTTTT CASSLSREVGELFF
12 - - TRBJ2-5 TRBV7-8 TGTGCCAGCAGCTTAGCGAAGGAGACCCAGTACTTC CASSLAKETQYF
19 TRBD2 - TRBJ2-3 TRBV7-8 TGTGCCAGCAGCTCACAGATAGCGGGAGGGCTCTTCTCCACAGATACGCAGTATTTT CASSSQIAGGLFSTDTQYF
16 TRBD2 once TRBJ2-1 TRBV27 TGTGCCAGCAGTTTTAGCGGGAGCGCTTCCTACAATGAGCAGTTCTTC CASSFSGSASYNEQFF
15 - - TRBJ1-3 TRBV5-1 TGCGCCAGCAGCTTGGGGGCCGCTTGGGGAAACACCATATATTTT CASSLGAAWGNTIYF
14 TRBD2 - TRBJ2-7 TRBV2 TGTGCCAGCAGCCTGACGGGAGGGCCCTACGAGCAGTACTTC CASSLTGGPYEQYF
14 - once TRBJ2-7 TRBV2 TGTGCCAGCAGTGGGGGCCGCCTCTCCTACGAGCAGTACTTC CASSGGRLSYEQYF
18 TRBD2 - TRBJ2-7 TRBV4-2 TGTGCCAGCAGCCGGGGTGAGGGCCCTAGCGGGAGCCCCCTCGAGCAGTACTTC CASSRGEGPSGSPLEQYF
14 - few TRBJ1-2 TRBV18 TGTGCCAGCTCACCACCTAGTAGGGTGAATAGCTACACCTTC CASSPPSRVNSYTF
13 - - TRBJ2-7 TRBV27 TGTGCCAGCAAAGGGGGAGGGCCTTACGAGCAGTACTTC CASKGGGPYEQYF
14 - - TRBJ1-2 TRBV7-9 TGTGCCAGCAGCTTAGGCCAGTCTAACTATGGCTACACCTTC CASSLGQSNYGYTF
15 - - TRBJ1-2 TRBV18 TGTGCCAGCTCACCGACAACCGACAATCTTTATGGCTACACCTTC CASSPTTDNLYGYTF
14 - - TRBJ1-5 TRBV6-1 TGTGCCAGCAGTGAGAGACAGCTTAATCAGCCCCAGCATTTT CASSERQLNQPQHF
17 - few TRBJ1-5 TRBV10-3 TGTGCCATCAGTGAGCTCTTTCGGACAGTTAGCAATCAGCCCCAGCATTTT CAISELFRTVSNQPQHF
11 TRBD1 - TRBJ2-7 TRBV12-3/TRBV12-4 TGTGCCAGCAGTTATGGACAGGGGAGGTACTTC CASSYGQGRYF
15 TRBD1 - TRBJ1-6 TRBV28 TGTGCCAGCAGTCCTATTGGACAGGGTGACTCACCCCTCCACTTT CASSPIGQGDSPLHF
14 TRBD1 - TRBJ2-2 TRBV19 TGTGCCAGTAAGGACAGGGCGGTCACCGGGGAGCTGTTTTTT CASKDRAVTGELFF
16 - - TRBJ2-1 TRBV6-4 TGTGCCAGCAGTGAGGAGGGGGACGCTTCGGGCAATGAGCAGTTCTTC CASSEEGDASGNEQFF
14 - - TRBJ1-2 TRBV6-5 TGTGCCAGCAGTTCGGGGAGCGGCGACTATGGCTACACCTTC CASSSGSGDYGYTF
17 TRBD1 - TRBJ2-3 TRBV5-5 TGTGCCAGCAGACAAGACCCGGGACAGGGGGCCTCAGATACGCAGTATTTT CASRQDPGQGASDTQYF
14 TRBD1 - TRBJ1-2 TRBV11-2 TGTGCCAGCAGCTCACCCACAGGGGGCCTTGGCTACACCTTC CASSSPTGGLGYTF